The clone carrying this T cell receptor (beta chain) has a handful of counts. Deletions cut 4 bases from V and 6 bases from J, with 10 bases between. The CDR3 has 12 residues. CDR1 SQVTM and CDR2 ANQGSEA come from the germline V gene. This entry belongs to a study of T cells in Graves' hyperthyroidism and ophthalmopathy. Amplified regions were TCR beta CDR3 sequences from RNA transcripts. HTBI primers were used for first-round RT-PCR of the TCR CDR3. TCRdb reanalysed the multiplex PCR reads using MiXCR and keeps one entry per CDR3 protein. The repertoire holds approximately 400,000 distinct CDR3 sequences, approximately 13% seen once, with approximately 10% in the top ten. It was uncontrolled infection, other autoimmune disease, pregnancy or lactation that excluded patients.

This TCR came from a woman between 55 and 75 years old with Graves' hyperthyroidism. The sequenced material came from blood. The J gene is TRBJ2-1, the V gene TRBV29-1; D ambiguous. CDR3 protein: CSVGSMGNEQFF. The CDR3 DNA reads TGCAGCGTTGGAAGCATGGGCAATGAGCAGTTCTTC.